This T cell receptor beta chain derives from a study of T-cell memory formation after mild COVID-19. Germline V gene lookup returns CDR1 MGHRA and CDR2 YSYEKL. V lost 2 bases, J lost 7 bases, and 10 bases stayed unmatched. CDR3 length equals 16 residues. This clonotype was counted a few times. TCRdb re-analysed the 5' RACE reads in MiXCR, keeping a single row per CDR3 protein. The data show 95,000 to 120,000 distinct CDR3 sequences, 20% to 25% seen once. The genes are TRBV4-1 and TRBJ2-1, with 8 bases identical to TRBD2. This receptor was obtained from a man aged 18 to 29 who had mild COVID-19 (a few samples of this study predate the infection). Cell type and time point are not known. Material: PBMCs or a T cell subset sorted from them (not recorded which). The CDR3 here is CASSQSSRGGGNEQFF. DNA of the CDR3: TGCGCCAGCAGCCAATCCTCCCGGGGGGGCGGAAATGAGCAGTTCTTC.